One T cell receptor beta chain is described in this entry. Sequencing was performed with immunoSEQ multiplex PCR; in TCRdb, only in-frame clones are kept and a portion is missing. The sample lists 650,000 to 950,000 clones; roughly 88% were seen once. This sample stems from a study of shared T cell receptors in the human thymus. The V and J ends lost 1 base and 2 bases respectively, with 27 bases between them. Germline V gene lookup returns CDR1 LNHDA and CDR2 SQIVND (reference sequence). The CDR3 is 20 amino acids. In addition, the sample was reused for a study of human thymus T cells. Per that paper: Thymic material originated from resections removed in the course of corrective heart surgery. An apparent bias in V and J gene usage was seen in thymic and blood repertoires.

The rearrangement joins TRBV19 to TRBJ2-7; D might be TRBD1 (5 bases). The receptor was derived from a girl under three years old with a congenital heart defect. Sequencing was carried out using thymocytes. CDR3 nucleotides: TGTGCCAGTAGTATAGTTTACCGACATCTAGAACAGGTTCCTACCTACGAGCAGTACTTC. Amino acid sequence: CASSIVYRHLEQVPTYEQYF.